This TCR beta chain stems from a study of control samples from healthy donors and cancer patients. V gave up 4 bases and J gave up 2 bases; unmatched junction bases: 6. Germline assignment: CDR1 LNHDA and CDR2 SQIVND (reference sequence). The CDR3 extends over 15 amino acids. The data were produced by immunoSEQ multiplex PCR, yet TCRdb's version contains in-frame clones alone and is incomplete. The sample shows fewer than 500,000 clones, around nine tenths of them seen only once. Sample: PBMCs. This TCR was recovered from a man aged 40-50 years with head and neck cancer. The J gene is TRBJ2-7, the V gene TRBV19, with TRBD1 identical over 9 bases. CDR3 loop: CASSNTGGSPYEQYF. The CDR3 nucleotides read TGTGCCAGTAGTAACACAGGGGGCTCCCCCTACGAGCAGTACTTC.